These 27 T cell receptor beta chains came from one sample sequenced in a study of cytomegalovirus exposure and HLA in healthy donors (dated by TCRdb to 2016 to 2017). The library was made by the immunoSEQ multiplex PCR assay. For the multiplex PCR, a mixture combining 60 forward primers for TCR Vbeta segments and 13 reverse primers for TCR Jbeta segments was used. TCRdb provides this immuneACCESS table in a form limited to in-frame rearrangements. Some clones are lacking; in checked studies, under half of them reflect an unresolved V gene, and why the rest are absent is not known. Recorded for this sample are 100,000 to 150,000 clones; roughly 15% of them occurred a single time. Around 2.6% of the sample is in the top ten clones. Source material: PBMCs. Receptors originate from a female donor in good health and CMV-seropositive.

The chain joins TRBV4-3 to TRBJ1-3; D ambiguous. Germline lookup yields CDR1 LGHNA and CDR2 YSLEER. CDR3 length: 15 residues. V lost 0 bases and J lost 0, with 6 bases in between. CDR3 in amino acids: CASSQDSNSGNTIYF. The CDR3 DNA follows: TGCGCCAGCAGCCAAGACAGTAACTCTGGAAACACCATATATTTT.

Regarding this clone: One end of the junction is discordant with germline, which a read error may explain. CDR3 bases: TGTGCCAGCAGTTTAAGCCCGGGTAACTTC. It codes for CASSLSPGNF. This chain uses TRBV28 with TRBJ2-7, with no clear D. The CDR3 consists of 10 residues. CDR1 and CDR2 from the germline V gene are MDHEN and SYDVKM.

The J gene is TRBJ2-7, the V gene TRBV6-5; 7 bases align to TRBD1. The CDR3 sequence is 15 residues long. Germline values: CDR1 MNHEY, CDR2 SVGAGI. The V and J ends lost 7 bases and 2 bases, in that order; junction bases with no gene match: 11. The CDR3 sequence: CASTPPGTGAYEQYF. The CDR3 DNA is TGTGCCAGCACCCCACCCGGAACAGGGGCCTACGAGCAGTACTTC.

The table lists this clone with a few counts. This chain uses TRBV2 with TRBJ2-5; maybe TRBD2 (5 bases). The V end lost 0 bases, the J end lost 0 bases, and 8 bases lay between the germline ends. Germline loops: CDR1 SNHLY, CDR2 FYNNEI. This CDR3 region has 15 residues. The DNA of the CDR3 is TGTGCCAGCAGTGAAGCCTCCGGGGACCAAGAGACCCAGTACTTC. Protein: CASSEASGDQETQYF.

This rearrangement joins TRBV7-2 to TRBJ2-2; 10 bases are shared with TRBD2. Germline assignment: CDR1 SGHTA and CDR2 FQGNSA. The CDR3 has 15 residues. V trimming: 4 bases; J trimming: 6 bases; junction bases outside the gene matches: 5. The CDR3 loop is CASSYTGTSAGELFF. For the CDR3, the DNA is TGTGCCAGCAGCTATACCGGGACTAGCGCCGGGGAGCTGTTTTTT. The whole variable domain, remainder taken from reference TRBV7-2 and TRBJ2-2, is GAGVSQSPSNKVTEKGKDVELRCDPISGHTALYWYRQSLGQGLEFLIYFQGNSAPDKSGLPSDRFSAERTGGSVSTLTIQRTQQEDSAVYLCASSYTGTSAGELFFGEGSRLTVL.

The chain employs TRBV5-4 and TRBJ1-2; 11 bases are shared with TRBD1. V shed 0 bases, J shed 4 bases, and the junction held 11 bases outside the gene matches. This CDR3 region has 18 residues. Germline lookup yields CDR1 SGHNT and CDR2 YYREEE (reference sequence). The DNA of the CDR3 is TGTGCCAGCAGCTTGGCCCCCCGGACAGGGGGCGGTATCTATGGCTACACCTTC. Translation: CASSLAPRTGGGIYGYTF.

The J gene is TRBJ1-2, the V gene TRBV10-3, with D possibly TRBD1 on 5 matching bases. The ends were cut back, 7 bases at V and 0 bases at J, with 12 bases in the middle. This CDR3 is 14 amino acids long. The germline CDR1 and CDR2 sequences are ENHRY and SYGVKD. The CDR3 DNA is TGTGCCATCACCCGAGACAGTCCTAACTATGGCTACACCTTC. Translating gives CAITRDSPNYGYTF.

CDR3 sequence: CASSQDVREAFF. CDR3 in DNA: TGTGCCAGCAGCCAAGATGTCAGAGAAGCTTTCTTT. The gene calls are TRBV14 and TRBJ1-1; no clear D. Germline V gene lookup returns CDR1 SGHDN and CDR2 FVKESK. V was clipped by 0 bases and J by 8 bases, with 7 bases between them. The CDR3 has 12 residues.

This clone was observed a few times. J is TRBJ2-7 and V is TRBV29-1, with 7 bases lining up with TRBD2. The J segment lost 5 bases and the V segment lost 4 bases, leaving 8 bases of the junction unmatched. The CDR3 extends over 13 amino acids. Germline CDR1 and CDR2: SQVTM and ANQGSEA. The CDR3 DNA follows: TGCAGCGTTGCACTAGCGATGGAAGACGAGCAGTACTTC. It codes for CSVALAMEDEQYF.

This clone was picked up one time. V is TRBV2 and J is TRBJ2-7; D is perhaps TRBD1 (5 bases). Trimming stripped 6 bases from V and 3 bases from J, with 15 bases between. Per the germline V gene, CDR1 is SNHLY and CDR2 is FYNNEI. The CDR3 consists of 14 residues. The DNA for the CDR3 is TGTGCCAGCAGCCAAACCTTAACAGGCTACGAGCAGTACTTC. Its protein is CASSQTLTGYEQYF.

This chain links TRBV4-2 with TRBJ2-5, with 7 nucleotides matching TRBD1. The trim removed 0 bases at V and 4 bases at J, leaving 8 bases unmatched. Per the germline V gene, CDR1 is LGHNA and CDR2 is YNFKEQ. CDR3 length: 16 residues. The CDR3 sequence is CASSQDRSGGRETQYF. The CDR3 nucleotides are TGTGCCAGCAGCCAAGACCGGTCAGGGGGTCGAGAGACCCAGTACTTC.

This chain links TRBV15 with TRBJ1-2; D gene ambiguous. Germline loops: CDR1 LNHNV, CDR2 YYDKDF (reference sequence). V lost 0 bases, J lost 0 bases, and 14 bases lay in between. This CDR3 spans 17 amino acids. The CDR3 region has the DNA TGTGCCACCAGCAGAGATATACACCTCTCCGCTAACTATGGCTACACCTTC. Protein product: CATSRDIHLSANYGYTF.

This clone was observed a single time. This sequence joins TRBV28 and TRBJ1-5; D ambiguous. The CDR3 is made up of 12 amino acids. V lost 6 bases and J 7 bases, leaving 10 bases between the germline ends. Germline V gene sequence: CDR1 MDHEN, CDR2 SYDVKM. The CDR3 loop reads CASRGQAQPQHF. CDR3 DNA sequence: TGTGCCAGCAGGGGCCAGGCCCAGCCCCAGCATTTT. Full variable domain (outside the CDR3, taken from reference TRBV28 and TRBJ1-5): DVKVTQSSRYLVKRTGEKVFLECVQDMDHENMFWYRQDPGLGLRLIYFSYDVKMKEKGDIPEGYSVSREKKERFSLILESASTNQTSMYLCASRGQAQPQHFGDGTRLSIL.

This clone showed up just a few times. The sample has other DNA sequences that encode this CDR3 too. J is TRBJ2-1 and V is TRBV5-1; D not certain. This CDR3 is 15 amino acids long. Looked up from germline, CDR1 is SGHRS and CDR2 is YFSETQ. V was trimmed by 0 bases and J by 0 bases, leaving 7 bases between them. The CDR3 DNA is TGCGCCAGCAGCTTGGCCGAGAGCTCCTACAATGAGCAGTTCTTC. Translating it yields CASSLAESSYNEQFF.

V usage is TRBV7-2 and J usage is TRBJ2-1; 7 bases are shared with TRBD1. Germline-derived CDR1 and CDR2 are SGHTA and FQGNSA. This CDR3 is built from 14 residues. J gave up 9 bases and V 3 bases, and 8 bases lay outside the gene matches. CDR3 loop: CASSFVGGDSEQFF. The DNA for the CDR3 is TGTGCCAGCAGCTTCGTAGGGGGCGATAGTGAGCAGTTCTTC.

Worth noting for this clone: The junction differs from germline at one of its ends, possibly a read error. V gene TRBV4-1 combines with J gene TRBJ2-1, with 10 bases identical to TRBD1. There are 16 residues in the CDR3. Looked up from germline, CDR1 is MGHRA and CDR2 is YSYEKL. The CDR3 region is CASSKGQGISYNAQFF. For the CDR3, the DNA is TGCGCCAGCAGCAAGGGACAGGGGATATCCTACAATGCGCAGTTCTTC.

The rearrangement joins TRBV11-2 to TRBJ2-7, with 9 positions matching TRBD2. This CDR3 is built from 14 residues. After removal of 3 bases from V and 4 bases from J, the junction contained 4 bases not matched to a gene. Germline V CDR1 and CDR2: SGHAT, FQNNGV. The CDR3, as DNA: TGTGCCAGCAGCTTTAGCGGGGGAGCATACGAGCAGTACTTC. Translated, it gives CASSFSGGAYEQYF.

V usage is TRBV6-1 and J usage is TRBJ1-2, with a possible D match to TRBD1 (5 bases). The CDR3 has 15 residues. CDR1 and CDR2 from the germline V gene are MNHNS and SASEGT. The V end lost 5 bases, the J end lost 2 bases, and 15 bases lay between the germline ends. CDR3 region: CASSITGFTNYGYTF. The CDR3 coding sequence is TGTGCCAGCAGTATTACAGGTTTTACCAACTATGGCTACACCTTC.

This clone appeared a few times. The chain is built from TRBV28 and TRBJ1-5, with D possibly TRBD1 on 5 matching bases. Trimming left V 4 bases short and J 0 bases short, with 22 bases between. In germline, CDR1 is MDHEN, CDR2 SYDVKM. The CDR3 consists of 19 residues. CDR3 DNA sequence: TGTGCCAGCAGTTCCCCCCCAGGGATAACTTTCTATAGCAATCAGCCCCAGCATTTT. Protein product: CASSSPPGITFYSNQPQHF.

The chain carries TRBV30 and TRBJ1-1; TRBD1 agrees at 7 bases. The trim removed 2 bases at V and 5 bases at J, leaving 8 bases unmatched. The CDR3 is 14 residues long. CDR1 GTSNPN and CDR2 SVGIG come from the germline V gene (reference sequence). The CDR3 region is CAWSRPGGNTEAFF. DNA of the CDR3: TGTGCCTGGAGTCGGCCAGGGGGTAATACTGAAGCTTTCTTT.

This clone was seen more than once but under ten times. This chain's CDR3 is CASSQEAGVRTEAFF. The CDR3 region has the DNA TGTGCCAGCAGCCAAGAAGCAGGGGTTAGAACTGAAGCTTTCTTT. The chain uses TRBV4-2 and TRBJ1-1; possibly TRBD1 for D (6 bases). This CDR3 is built from 15 residues. Trimming removed 0 bases at V and 5 bases at J, with 13 bases between. Per the germline V gene, CDR1 is LGHNA and CDR2 is YNFKEQ.

The gene calls are TRBV28 and TRBJ1-1, with 7 positions matching TRBD1. The CDR3 covers 15 residues. The germline gives CDR1 MDHEN, CDR2 SYDVKM. The junction had 10 bases not matched to a gene; V was cut back by 4 bases and J by 5 bases. DNA of the CDR3: TGTGCCAGCAGTTCACCGACAGGGTGGGAGACTGAAGCTTTCTTT. Encoded protein: CASSSPTGWETEAFF.

This clone was detected a few times. CDR3 nucleotide sequence: TGTGCCAGCAGCGGCGGGGAGTACGAGCAGTACTTC. This gives the protein CASSGGEYEQYF. The J gene is TRBJ2-7, the V gene TRBV5-6; tentatively, D is TRBD2 (6 bases). Germline CDR1 SGHDT, CDR2 YYEEEE. V dropped 4 bases and J dropped 4 bases, with 9 bases sitting between them. The CDR3 runs 12 residues.

This clone has just a few counts. The genes are TRBV29-1 and TRBJ1-3; 8 nucleotides align to TRBD1. The CDR3 spans 16 residues. V dropped 3 bases and J dropped 0; count of bases not matched to a gene: 7. The germline V gene encodes CDR1 SQVTM and CDR2 ANQGSEA. The CDR3 DNA is TGCAGCGTTGATCCACTAGGGACAGGCTCTGGAAACACCATATATTTT. Translated, it gives CSVDPLGTGSGNTIYF.

The chain combines TRBV5-1 with TRBJ2-1, with 8 bases that match TRBD2. The CDR3 spans 18 residues. Germline V gene lookup returns CDR1 SGHRS and CDR2 YFSETQ. The V and J ends lost 5 bases and 3 bases, in that order; junction bases with no gene match: 16. CDR3 residues: CASRARPSPGTSYNEQFF. The CDR3 region has the DNA TGCGCCAGCAGAGCCCGTCCGAGTCCCGGGACTAGCTACAATGAGCAGTTCTTC.

V is TRBV9 and J is TRBJ2-4, with D perhaps TRBD1 (7 bases). CDR1 and CDR2 from the germline V gene are SGDLS and YYNGEE. CDR3 length equals 15 residues. The V gene lost 5 bases and the J gene lost 5 bases, with 17 bases spanning the gap. The CDR3 is CASSRNDREENIQYF. The CDR3 nucleotides read TGTGCCAGCAGTCGGAATGACAGGGAGGAAAACATTCAGTACTTC.

The chain carries TRBV4-2 and TRBJ2-1; D is perhaps TRBD2 (6 bases). There are 14 residues in the CDR3. The ends were cut back, 2 bases at V and 3 bases at J, with 8 bases in the middle. Per the germline V gene, CDR1 is LGHNA and CDR2 is YNFKEQ. In nucleotides, the CDR3 is TGTGCCAGCAGCCAACCGGGGGACTACAATGAGCAGTTCTTC. Protein sequence: CASSQPGDYNEQFF.